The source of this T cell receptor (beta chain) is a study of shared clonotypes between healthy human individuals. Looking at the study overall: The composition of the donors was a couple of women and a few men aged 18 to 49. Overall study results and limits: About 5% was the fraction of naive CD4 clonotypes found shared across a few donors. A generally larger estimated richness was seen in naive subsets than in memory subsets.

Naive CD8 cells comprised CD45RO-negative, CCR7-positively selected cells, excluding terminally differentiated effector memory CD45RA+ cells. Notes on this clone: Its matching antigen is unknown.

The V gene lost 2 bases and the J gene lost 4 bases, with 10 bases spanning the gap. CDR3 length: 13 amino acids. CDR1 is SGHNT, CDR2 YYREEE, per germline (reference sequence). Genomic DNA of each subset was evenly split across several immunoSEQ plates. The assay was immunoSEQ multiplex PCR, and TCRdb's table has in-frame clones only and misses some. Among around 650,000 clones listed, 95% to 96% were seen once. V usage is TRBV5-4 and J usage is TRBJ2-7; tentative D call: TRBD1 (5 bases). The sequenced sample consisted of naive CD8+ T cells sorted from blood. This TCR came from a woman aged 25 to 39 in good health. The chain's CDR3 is CASSLRQTYEQYF. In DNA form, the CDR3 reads TGTGCCAGCAGCTTACGACAGACGTACGAGCAGTACTTC.